The source of this TCR beta chain is a study of spatial heterogeneity in lung cancer. In its sample, this clonotype was seen many times. What it recognizes is unknown. V shed 4 bases and J 9 bases; nucleotides not matched to a gene: 4. CDR1 and CDR2 from the germline V gene are SGHRS and YFSETQ. This CDR3 is built from 13 residues. Specified time point: sample taken at primary tumor resection. Overall study findings and caveats: For expanded intratumoral alpha and beta TCRs, counts tracked tumor mutation counts.

TCRdb re-analysed the 5' RACE reads in MiXCR, keeping a single row per CDR3 protein. This repertoire shows fewer than 12,000 distinct CDR3 sequences, roughly an eighth found once; its top ten account for less than 40%. The source material was lung tumor tissue, sampled at surgery. The origin of this receptor is a male donor with early-stage non-small cell lung cancer. The rearrangement uses TRBV5-1 and TRBJ2-1, with 10 bases lining up with TRBD1. The CDR3 DNA reads as TGCGCCAGCAGCCCCGGGACAGGGGTTGAGCAGTTCTTC. Translating it yields CASSPGTGVEQFF.